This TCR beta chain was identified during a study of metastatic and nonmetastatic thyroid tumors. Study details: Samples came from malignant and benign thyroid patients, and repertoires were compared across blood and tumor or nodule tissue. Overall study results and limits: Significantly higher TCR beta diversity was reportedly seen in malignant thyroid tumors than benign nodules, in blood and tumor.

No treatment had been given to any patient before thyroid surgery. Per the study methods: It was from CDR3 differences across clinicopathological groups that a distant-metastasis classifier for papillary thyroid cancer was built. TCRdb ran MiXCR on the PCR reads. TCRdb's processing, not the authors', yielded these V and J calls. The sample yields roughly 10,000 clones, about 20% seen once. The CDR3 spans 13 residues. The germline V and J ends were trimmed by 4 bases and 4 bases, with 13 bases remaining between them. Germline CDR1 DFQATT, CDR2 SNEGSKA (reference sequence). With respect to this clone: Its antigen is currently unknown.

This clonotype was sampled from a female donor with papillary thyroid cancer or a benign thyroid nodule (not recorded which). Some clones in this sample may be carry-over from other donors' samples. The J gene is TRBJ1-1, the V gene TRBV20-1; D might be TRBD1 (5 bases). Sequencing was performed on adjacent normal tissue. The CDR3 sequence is CSATGAGGTEAFF. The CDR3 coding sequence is TGCAGTGCTACTGGGGCCGGGGGCACTGAAGCTTTCTTT.